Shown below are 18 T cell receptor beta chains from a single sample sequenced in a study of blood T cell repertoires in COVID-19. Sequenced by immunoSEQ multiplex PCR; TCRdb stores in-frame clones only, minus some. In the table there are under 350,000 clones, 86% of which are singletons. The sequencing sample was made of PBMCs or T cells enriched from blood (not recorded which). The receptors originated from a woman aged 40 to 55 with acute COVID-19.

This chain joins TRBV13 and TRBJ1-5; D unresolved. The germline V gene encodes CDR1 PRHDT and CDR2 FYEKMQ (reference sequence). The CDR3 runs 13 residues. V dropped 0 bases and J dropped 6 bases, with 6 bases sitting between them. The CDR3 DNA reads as TGTGCCAGCAGCTTAGGACCCAGTCAGCCCCAGCATTTT. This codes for CASSLGPSQPQHF.

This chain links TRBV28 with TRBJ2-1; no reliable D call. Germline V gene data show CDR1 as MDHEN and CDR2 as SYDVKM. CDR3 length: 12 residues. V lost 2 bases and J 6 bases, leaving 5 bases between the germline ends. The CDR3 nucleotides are TGTGCCAGCAGTTTAGTATCCAATGAGCAGTTCTTC. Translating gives CASSLVSNEQFF.

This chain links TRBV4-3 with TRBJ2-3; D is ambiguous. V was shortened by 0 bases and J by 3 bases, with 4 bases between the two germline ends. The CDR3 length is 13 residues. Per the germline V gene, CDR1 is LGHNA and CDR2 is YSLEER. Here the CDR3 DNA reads TGCGCCAGCAGCCAAGAGGCAACAGATACGCAGTATTTT. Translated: CASSQEATDTQYF.

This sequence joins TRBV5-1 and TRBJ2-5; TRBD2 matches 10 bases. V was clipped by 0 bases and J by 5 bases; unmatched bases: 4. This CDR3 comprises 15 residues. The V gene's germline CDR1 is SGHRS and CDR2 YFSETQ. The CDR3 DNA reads TGCGCCAGCAGCTTGGAGGGACTAGCGTCGGAGACCCAGTACTTC. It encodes CASSLEGLASETQYF.

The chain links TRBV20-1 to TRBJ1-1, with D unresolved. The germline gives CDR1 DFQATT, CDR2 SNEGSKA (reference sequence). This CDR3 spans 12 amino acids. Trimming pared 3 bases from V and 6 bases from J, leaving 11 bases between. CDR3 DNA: TGCAGTGCTAGTGTGTATTCCCCTGAAGCTTTCTTT. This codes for CSASVYSPEAFF.

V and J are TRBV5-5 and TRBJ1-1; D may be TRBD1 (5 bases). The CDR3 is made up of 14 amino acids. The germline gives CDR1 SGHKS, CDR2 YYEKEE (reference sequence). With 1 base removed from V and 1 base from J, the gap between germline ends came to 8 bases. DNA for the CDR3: TGTGCCAGCAGCTTGTCCGGGGGGAACACTGAAGCTTTCTTT. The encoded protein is CASSLSGGNTEAFF.

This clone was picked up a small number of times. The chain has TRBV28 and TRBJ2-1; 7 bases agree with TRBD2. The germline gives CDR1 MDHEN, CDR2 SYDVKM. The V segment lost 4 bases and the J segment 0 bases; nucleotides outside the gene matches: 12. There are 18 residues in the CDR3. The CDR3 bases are TGTGCCAGCAGTTCCCCCTCGACGGGAGGCCTCTCCTACAATGAGCAGTTCTTC. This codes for CASSSPSTGGLSYNEQFF. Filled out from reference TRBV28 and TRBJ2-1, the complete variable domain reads DVKVTQSSRYLVKRTGEKVFLECVQDMDHENMFWYRQDPGLGLRLIYFSYDVKMKEKGDIPEGYSVSREKKERFSLILESASTNQTSMYLCASSSPSTGGLSYNEQFFGPGTRLTVL.

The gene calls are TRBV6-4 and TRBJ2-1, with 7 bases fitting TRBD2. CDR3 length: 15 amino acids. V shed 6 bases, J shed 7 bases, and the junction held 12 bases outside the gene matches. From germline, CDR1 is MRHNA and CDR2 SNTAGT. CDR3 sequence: CASSRDYALINEQFF. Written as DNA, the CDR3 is TGTGCCAGCAGCCGGGACTACGCACTAATAAATGAGCAGTTCTTC.

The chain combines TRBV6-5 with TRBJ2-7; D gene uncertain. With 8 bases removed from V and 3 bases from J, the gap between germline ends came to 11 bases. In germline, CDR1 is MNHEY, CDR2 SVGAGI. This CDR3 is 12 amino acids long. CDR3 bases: TGTGCCAGCTCCGCGGTGAACTACGAGCAGTACTTC. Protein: CASSAVNYEQYF.

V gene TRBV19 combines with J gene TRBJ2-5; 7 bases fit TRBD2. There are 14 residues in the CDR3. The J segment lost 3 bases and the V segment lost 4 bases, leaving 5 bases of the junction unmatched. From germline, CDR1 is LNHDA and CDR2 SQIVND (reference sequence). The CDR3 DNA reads TGTGCCAGTAGTACCCTGGCGGGGGAAGAGACCCAGTACTTC. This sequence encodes CASSTLAGEETQYF. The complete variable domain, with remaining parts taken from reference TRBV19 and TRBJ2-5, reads DGGITQSPKYLFRKEGQNVTLSCEQNLNHDAMYWYRQDPGQGLRLIYYSQIVNDFQKGDIAEGYSVSREKKESFPLTVTSAQKNPTAFYLCASSTLAGEETQYFGPGTRLLVL.

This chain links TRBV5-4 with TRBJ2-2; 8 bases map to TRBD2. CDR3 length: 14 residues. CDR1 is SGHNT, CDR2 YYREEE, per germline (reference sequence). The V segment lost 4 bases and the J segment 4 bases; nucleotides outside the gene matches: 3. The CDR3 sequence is CASSPRGGTGELFF. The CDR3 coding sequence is TGTGCCAGCAGCCCCCGGGGGGGCACCGGGGAGCTGTTTTTT.

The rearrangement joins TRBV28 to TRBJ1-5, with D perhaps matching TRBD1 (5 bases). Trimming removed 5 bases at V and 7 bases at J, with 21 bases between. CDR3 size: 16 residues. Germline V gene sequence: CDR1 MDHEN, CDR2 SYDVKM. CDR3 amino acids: CASSKLPRVSRQPQHF. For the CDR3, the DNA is TGTGCCAGCAGTAAGCTACCCAGGGTTAGTCGCCAGCCCCAGCATTTT.

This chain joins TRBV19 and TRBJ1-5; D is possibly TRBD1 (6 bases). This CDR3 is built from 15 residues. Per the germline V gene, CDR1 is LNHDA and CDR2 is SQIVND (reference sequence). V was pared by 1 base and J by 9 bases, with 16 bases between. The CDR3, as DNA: TGTGCCAGTAGTATAGGCAGGGGCCCCCACCCGCCCCAGCATTTT. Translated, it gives CASSIGRGPHPPQHF.

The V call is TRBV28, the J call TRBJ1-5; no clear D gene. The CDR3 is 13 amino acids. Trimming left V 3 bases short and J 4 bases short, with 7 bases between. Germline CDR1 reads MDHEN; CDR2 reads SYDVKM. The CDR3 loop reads CASSFQLNQPQHF. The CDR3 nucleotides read TGTGCCAGCAGTTTCCAATTGAATCAGCCCCAGCATTTT. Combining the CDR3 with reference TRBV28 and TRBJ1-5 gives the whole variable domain DVKVTQSSRYLVKRTGEKVFLECVQDMDHENMFWYRQDPGLGLRLIYFSYDVKMKEKGDIPEGYSVSREKKERFSLILESASTNQTSMYLCASSFQLNQPQHFGDGTRLSIL.

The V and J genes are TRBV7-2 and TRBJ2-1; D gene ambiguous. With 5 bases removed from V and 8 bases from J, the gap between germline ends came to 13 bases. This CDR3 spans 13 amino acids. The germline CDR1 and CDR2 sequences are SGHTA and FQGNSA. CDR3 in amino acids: CASSLPARYEQFF. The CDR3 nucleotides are TGTGCCAGCAGCCTCCCCGCTCGGTATGAGCAGTTCTTC.

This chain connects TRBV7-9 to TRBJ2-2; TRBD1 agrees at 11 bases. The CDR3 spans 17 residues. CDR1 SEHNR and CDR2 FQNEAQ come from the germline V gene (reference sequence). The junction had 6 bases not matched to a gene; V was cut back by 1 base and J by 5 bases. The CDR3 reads CASSLEPGQGVTGELFF. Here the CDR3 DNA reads TGTGCCAGCAGCTTAGAGCCGGGACAGGGGGTTACCGGGGAGCTGTTTTTT.

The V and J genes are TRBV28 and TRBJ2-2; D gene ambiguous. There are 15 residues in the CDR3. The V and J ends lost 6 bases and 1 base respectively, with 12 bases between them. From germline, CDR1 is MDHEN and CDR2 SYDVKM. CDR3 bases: TGTGCCAGCAGCCCACCCTCCGGGAACACCGGGGAGCTGTTTTTT. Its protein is CASSPPSGNTGELFF.

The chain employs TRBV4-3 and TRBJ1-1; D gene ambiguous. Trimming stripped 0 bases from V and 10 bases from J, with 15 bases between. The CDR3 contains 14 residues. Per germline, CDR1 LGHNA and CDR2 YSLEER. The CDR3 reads CASSQDKAMGAAFF. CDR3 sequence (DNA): TGCGCCAGCAGCCAAGATAAAGCAATGGGCGCAGCTTTCTTT.